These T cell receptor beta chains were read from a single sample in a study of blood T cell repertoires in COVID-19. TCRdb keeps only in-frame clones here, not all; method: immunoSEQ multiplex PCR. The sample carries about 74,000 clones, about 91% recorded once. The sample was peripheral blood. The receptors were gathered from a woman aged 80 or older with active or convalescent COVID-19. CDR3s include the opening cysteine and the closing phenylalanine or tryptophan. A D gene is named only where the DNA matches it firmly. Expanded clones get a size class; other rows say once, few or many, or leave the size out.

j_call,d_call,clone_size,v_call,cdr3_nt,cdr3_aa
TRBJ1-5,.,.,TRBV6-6,TGTGCCAGCATCAACGTACCAGTTTGGAATCAGCCCCAGCATTTT,CASINVPVWNQPQHF
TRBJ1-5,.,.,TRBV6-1,TGTGCCAGCAGTGATCAGGGGACTCAGCCCCAGCATTTT,CASSDQGTQPQHF
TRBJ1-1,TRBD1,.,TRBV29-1,TGCAGCGTTTCAGGACAGGGGGCTTGGAACACTGAAGCTTTCTTT,CSVSGQGAWNTEAFF
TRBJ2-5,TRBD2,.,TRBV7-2,TGTGCCAGCAGCACTAGCGGGCTAGCGGGGGTAGAGACCCAGTACTTC,CASSTSGLAGVETQYF
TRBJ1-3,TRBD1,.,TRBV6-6,TGTGCCAGCAGCCTCGACAGGGGGCCGTCTGGAAACACCATATATTTT,CASSLDRGPSGNTIYF
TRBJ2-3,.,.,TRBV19,TGTGCCAGTCGCTTAGGGGGGGGCGCGAGGACAGATACGCAGTATTTT,CASRLGGGARTDTQYF
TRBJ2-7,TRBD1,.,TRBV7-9,TGTGCCAGCAGCCAAAATATGGGACAGGGAGGCTACGAGCAGTACTTC,CASSQNMGQGGYEQYF
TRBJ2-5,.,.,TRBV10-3,TGTGCCATCAGTGCCCCCGGCAGCGGGGAGACCCAGTACTTC,CAISAPGSGETQYF
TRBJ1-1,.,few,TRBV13,TGTGCCAGCAGCCGCCGTAGGGGGGGCCACACTGAAGCTTTCTTT,CASSRRRGGHTEAFF
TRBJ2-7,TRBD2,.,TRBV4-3,TGCGCCAGCAGCCAAGAAGCCGGGTCCGTAGCGGGAGAATACGAGCAGTACTTC,CASSQEAGSVAGEYEQYF
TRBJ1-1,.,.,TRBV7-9,TGTGCCAGCAGCTTAGTCCAGGGAGGTACTGAAGCTTTCTTT,CASSLVQGGTEAFF
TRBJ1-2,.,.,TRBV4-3,TGCGCCAGCAGCCAAGCGGGGGGTCTCTATGGCTACACCTTC,CASSQAGGLYGYTF
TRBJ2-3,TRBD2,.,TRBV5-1,TGCGCCAGCAGCATGACTAGCTCGAGGGCAGATACGCAGTATTTT,CASSMTSSRADTQYF
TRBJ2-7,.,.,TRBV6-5,TGTGCCAGCAGTTCCGGGGCCAGGGGATACGAGCAGTACTTC,CASSSGARGYEQYF
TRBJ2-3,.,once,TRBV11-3,TGTGCCAGCAGCTTAGTAACTATCACAGATACGCAGTATTTT,CASSLVTITDTQYF
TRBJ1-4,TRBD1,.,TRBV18,TGTGCCAGCTCACCCACAGGGGGGAACGAAAAACTGTTTTTT,CASSPTGGNEKLFF
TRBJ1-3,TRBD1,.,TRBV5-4,TGTGCCAGCAGCTATACAGGGGGTGGGTCTGGAAACACCATATATTTT,CASSYTGGGSGNTIYF
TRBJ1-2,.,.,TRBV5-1,TGCGCCAGCAGCTTGGAACTTCCCGGGAAGGGTGGCTACACCTTC,CASSLELPGKGGYTF
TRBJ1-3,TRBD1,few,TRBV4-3,TGCGCCAGCAGCCAGACAGGGTACGGAAACACCATATATTTT,CASSQTGYGNTIYF
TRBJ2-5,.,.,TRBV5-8,TGTGCCAGCAGCCCCTTGTCGCAGCGAGAGACCCAGTACTTC,CASSPLSQRETQYF
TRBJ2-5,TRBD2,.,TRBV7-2,TGTGCCAGCAGCTTAGGTGCGGGGGAGCAAGAGACCCAGTACTTC,CASSLGAGEQETQYF
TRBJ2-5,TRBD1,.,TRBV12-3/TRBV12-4,TGTGCCAGCAGTTTATACAGGGGTGAGACCCAGTACTTC,CASSLYRGETQYF
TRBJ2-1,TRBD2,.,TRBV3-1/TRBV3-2,TGTGCCAGCAGCCAAGGACTAGCGGGCTACAATGAGCAGTTCTTC,CASSQGLAGYNEQFF
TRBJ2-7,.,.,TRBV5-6,TGTGCCAGCAGCTCCAACGGGGGATCCTACGAGCAGTACTTC,CASSSNGGSYEQYF
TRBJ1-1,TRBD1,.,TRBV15,TGTGCCACCAGCAGAGATCCAGGGGGGAGAACTGAAGCTTTCTTT,CATSRDPGGRTEAFF
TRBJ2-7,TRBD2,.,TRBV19,TGTGCCAGTAGTACGAGCGGGGGTAACTACGAGCAGTACTTC,CASSTSGGNYEQYF
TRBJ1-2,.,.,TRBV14,TGTGCCAGCAGCCAAACGGGGTATGGCTACACCTTC,CASSQTGYGYTF
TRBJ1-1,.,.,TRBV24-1,TGTGCCACCAGTGATTTAGCCAGGGTGGTAAGGCGAAGGCCTCTGAACACTGAAGCTTTCTTT,CATSDLARVVRRRPLNTEAFF
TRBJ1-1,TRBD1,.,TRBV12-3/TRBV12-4,TGTGCCAGCAGCCAATCCGGACAGGGACAAGCTTTCTTT,CASSQSGQGQAFF
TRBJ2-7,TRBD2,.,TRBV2,TGTGCCAGCAGTGGGAGAGCGGGGGGGCTGGGGCAGTACTTC,CASSGRAGGLGQYF
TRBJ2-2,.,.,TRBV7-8,TGTGCCAGCAGCTTAGGCCGGGGAGGTGGGGAAGGCACCGGGGAGCTGTTTTTT,CASSLGRGGGEGTGELFF
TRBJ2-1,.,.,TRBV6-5,TGTGCCAGCAGTTACTCGAGCGGGTCCTGGGGGAATGAGCAGTTCTTC,CASSYSSGSWGNEQFF
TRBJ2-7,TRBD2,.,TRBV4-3,TGCGCCAGCAGCCAAGATGCGGGAACAGGGTCAACACTAGCGGGGGGGGCCTACGAGCAGTACTTC,CASSQDAGTGSTLAGGAYEQYF
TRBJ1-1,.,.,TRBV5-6,TGTGCCAGCAGCTTGGACCTGGACAGAAACTTGAACACTGAAGCTTTCTTT,CASSLDLDRNLNTEAFF
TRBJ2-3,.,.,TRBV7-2,TGTGCCAGCAGCTTGGGGCCCAGCACAGATACGCAGTATTTT,CASSLGPSTDTQYF
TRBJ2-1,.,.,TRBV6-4,TGTGCCAGCAGTGAGGAGGCCCACTCCTACAATGAGCAGTTCTTC,CASSEEAHSYNEQFF
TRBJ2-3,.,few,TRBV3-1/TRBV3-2,TGTGCCAGCAGCCAAGGGACAGGGAGGGCAGATACGCAGTATTTT,CASSQGTGRADTQYF
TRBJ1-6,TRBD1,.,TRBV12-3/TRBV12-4,TGTGCCAGCAGGGGACAGGGGGATCCCCTCCACTTT,CASRGQGDPLHF
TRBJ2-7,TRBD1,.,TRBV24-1,TGTGCCACCAGCGCTGCGACAGGGGGCTACGAGCAGTACTTC,CATSAATGGYEQYF
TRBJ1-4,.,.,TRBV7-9,TGTGCCAGCAGCTTAGGGCCAGTTAGCGGTGAAAAACTGTTTTTT,CASSLGPVSGEKLFF
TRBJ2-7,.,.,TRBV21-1,TGTGCCAGCAGCACGGTCTCCACCAACGGGAGCACCAGTCGAAACGAGCAGTACTTC,CASSTVSTNGSTSRNEQYF
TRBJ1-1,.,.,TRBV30,TGTGCCTGGAGTGTAAGGGGTGACACTGAAGCTTTCTTT,CAWSVRGDTEAFF
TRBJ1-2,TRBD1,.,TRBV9,TGTGCCAGCAGCGCTGCTAGCGGGACAGTCTATGGCTACACCTTC,CASSAASGTVYGYTF
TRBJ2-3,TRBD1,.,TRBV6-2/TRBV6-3,TGTGCCAGCAGCAAGGGGACAGGGGTTTCTAGCACAGATACGCAGTATTTT,CASSKGTGVSSTDTQYF
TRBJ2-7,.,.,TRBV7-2,TGTGCCAGCAGCTTAGGCCGGTCCTACGAGCAGTACTTC,CASSLGRSYEQYF
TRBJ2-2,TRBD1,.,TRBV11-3,TGTGCCAGCAGCTTAGGCCGGGACAGGGAGACCGGGGAGCTGTTTTTT,CASSLGRDRETGELFF
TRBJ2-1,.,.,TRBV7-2,TGTGCCAGCAGCGCTCAGCTAGAGAGCTCCTACAATGAGCAGTTCTTC,CASSAQLESSYNEQFF
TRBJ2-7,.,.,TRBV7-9,TGTGCCAGCAGCTTAACAGGCCACGAGCAGTACTTC,CASSLTGHEQYF
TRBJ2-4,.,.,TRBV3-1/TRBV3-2,TGTGCCAGCAGCCAAGATTTGGGGGCTAGAGGAGCCAAAAACATTCAGTACTTC,CASSQDLGARGAKNIQYF
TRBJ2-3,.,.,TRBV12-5,TGTGCTAGTGGTTTGGCAGGGGTTTCAGATACGCAGTATTTT,CASGLAGVSDTQYF